Listed here are 4 T cell receptor beta chains from one sample, sequenced in a study of blood T cells in healthy people across ages. Then a second PCR, running about 6 to 11 cycles, was carried out with a sample-barcoded 5' primer and a J-beta primer mix. In TCRdb, the 5' RACE reads were re-called with MiXCR into one record per CDR3 protein. Seen here are roughly 1.7 million distinct CDR3 sequences, 34% observed once, and the top ten hold about 11%. The material sequenced was blood. Receptor source: a woman aged 25-40 years in good health.

The V call is TRBV5-1, the J call TRBJ2-4; the match to TRBD2 covers 11 bases. The germline V gene encodes CDR1 SGHRS and CDR2 YFSETQ. With V trimmed by 5 bases and J by 6 bases, 7 bases remained unmatched. CDR3 length: 15 residues. As DNA, the CDR3 is TGCGCCAGCAGTTCGACCACTAGCGGGGGAAACATTCAGTACTTC. It yields the protein CASSSTTSGGNIQYF.

V gene TRBV6-5 combines with J gene TRBJ1-4, with a weak D call TRBD1 (6 bases). V was clipped by 11 bases and J by 4 bases, with 20 bases between them. This CDR3 is 15 amino acids long. Germline CDR1 MNHEY, CDR2 SVGAGI. CDR3 DNA: TGTGCCGGGGTCGGAGGACAGAGCATTAATGAAAAACTGTTTTTT. Its protein is CAGVGGQSINEKLFF.

This clonotype has only a few counts. The chain uses TRBV20-1 and TRBJ1-6; the D gene is possibly TRBD1 (5 bases). The CDR3 length is 15 residues. Germline CDR1 DFQATT, CDR2 SNEGSKA (reference sequence). V lost 6 bases and J lost 7, with 19 bases in between. This chain's CDR3 is CSAGGGSTQNSPLHF. CDR3 bases: TGCAGTGCCGGTGGGGGATCCACCCAAAATTCACCCCTCCACTTT.

J is TRBJ2-3 and V is TRBV7-2; D is perhaps TRBD2 (6 bases). The V gene lost 6 bases and the J gene lost 6 bases, with 13 bases spanning the gap. Germline CDR1 SGHTA, CDR2 FQGNSA. The CDR3 totals 13 residues. DNA of the CDR3: TGTGCCAGCAGACCACCAAGCGGGGATACGCAGTATTTT. Translating gives CASRPPSGDTQYF.